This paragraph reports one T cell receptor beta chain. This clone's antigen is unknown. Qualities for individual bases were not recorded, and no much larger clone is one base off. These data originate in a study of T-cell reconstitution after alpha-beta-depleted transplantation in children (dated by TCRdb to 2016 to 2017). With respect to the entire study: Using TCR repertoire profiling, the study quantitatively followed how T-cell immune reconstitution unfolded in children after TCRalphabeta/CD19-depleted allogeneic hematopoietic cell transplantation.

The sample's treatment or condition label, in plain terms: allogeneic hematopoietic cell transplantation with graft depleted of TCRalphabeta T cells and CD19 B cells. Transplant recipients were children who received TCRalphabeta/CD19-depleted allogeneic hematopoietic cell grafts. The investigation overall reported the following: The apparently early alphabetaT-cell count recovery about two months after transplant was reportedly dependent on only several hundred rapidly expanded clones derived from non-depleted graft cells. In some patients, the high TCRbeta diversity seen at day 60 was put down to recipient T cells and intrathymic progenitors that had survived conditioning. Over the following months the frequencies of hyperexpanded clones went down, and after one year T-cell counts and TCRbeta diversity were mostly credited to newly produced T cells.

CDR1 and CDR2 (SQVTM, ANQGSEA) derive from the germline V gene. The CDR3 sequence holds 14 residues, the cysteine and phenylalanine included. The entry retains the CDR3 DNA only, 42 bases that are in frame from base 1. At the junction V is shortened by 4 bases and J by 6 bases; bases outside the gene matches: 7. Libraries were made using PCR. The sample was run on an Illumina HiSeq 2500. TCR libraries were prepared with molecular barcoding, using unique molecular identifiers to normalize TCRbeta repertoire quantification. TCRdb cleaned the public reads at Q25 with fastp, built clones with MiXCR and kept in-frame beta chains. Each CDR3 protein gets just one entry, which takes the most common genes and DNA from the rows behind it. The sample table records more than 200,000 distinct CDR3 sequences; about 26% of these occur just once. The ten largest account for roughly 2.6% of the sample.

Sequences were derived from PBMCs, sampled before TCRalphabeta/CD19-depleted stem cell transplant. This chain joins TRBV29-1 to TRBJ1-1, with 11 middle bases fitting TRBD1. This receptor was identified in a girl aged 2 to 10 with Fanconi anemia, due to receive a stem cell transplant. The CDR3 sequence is CSVGDRGAVPEAFF. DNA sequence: TGCAGCGTTGGGGACAGGGGGGCCGTGCCTGAAGCTTTCTTT. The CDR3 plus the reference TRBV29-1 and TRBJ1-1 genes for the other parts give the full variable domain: SAVISQKPSRDICQRGTSLTIQCQVDSQVTMMFWYRQQPGQSLTLIATANQGSEATYESGFVIDKFPISRPNLTFSTLTVSNMSPEDSSIYLCSVGDRGAVPEAFFGQGTRLTVV.